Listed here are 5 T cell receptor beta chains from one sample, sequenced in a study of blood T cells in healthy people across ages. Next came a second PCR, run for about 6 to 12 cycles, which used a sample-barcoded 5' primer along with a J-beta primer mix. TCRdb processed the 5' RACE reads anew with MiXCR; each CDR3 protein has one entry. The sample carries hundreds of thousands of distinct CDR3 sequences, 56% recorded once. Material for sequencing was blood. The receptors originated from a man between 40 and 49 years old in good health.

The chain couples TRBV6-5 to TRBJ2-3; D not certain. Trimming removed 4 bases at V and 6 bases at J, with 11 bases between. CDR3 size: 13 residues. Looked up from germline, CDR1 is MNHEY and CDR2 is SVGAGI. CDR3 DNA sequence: TGTGCCAGCAGTTCCTGGAAAGGCGATACGCAGTATTTT. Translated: CASSSWKGDTQYF.

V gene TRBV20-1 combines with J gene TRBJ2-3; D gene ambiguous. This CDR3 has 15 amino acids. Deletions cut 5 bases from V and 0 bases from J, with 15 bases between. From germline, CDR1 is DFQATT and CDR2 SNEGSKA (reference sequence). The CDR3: CSAAILTVSTDTQYF. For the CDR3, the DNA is TGCAGTGCTGCCATCCTAACAGTCAGCACAGATACGCAGTATTTT.

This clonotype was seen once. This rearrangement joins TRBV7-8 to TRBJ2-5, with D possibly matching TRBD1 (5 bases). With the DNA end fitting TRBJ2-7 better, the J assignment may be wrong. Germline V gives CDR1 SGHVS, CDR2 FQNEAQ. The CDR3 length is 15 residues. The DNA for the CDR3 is TGTGCCAGCAGCTTAGCGGAGACAGCCCCCTACGAGCAGTACTTC. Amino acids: CASSLAETAPYEQYF.

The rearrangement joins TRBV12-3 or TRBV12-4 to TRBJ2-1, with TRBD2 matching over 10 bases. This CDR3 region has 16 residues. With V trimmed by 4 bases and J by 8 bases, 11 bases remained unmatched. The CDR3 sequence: CASSYPAGGVGDEQFF. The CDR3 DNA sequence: TGTGCCAGCAGTTACCCAGCGGGGGGGGTGGGGGATGAGCAGTTCTTC.

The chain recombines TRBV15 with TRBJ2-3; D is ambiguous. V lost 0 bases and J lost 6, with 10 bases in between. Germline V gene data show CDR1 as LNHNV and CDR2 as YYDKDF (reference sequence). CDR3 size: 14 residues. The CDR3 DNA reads TGTGCCACCAGCAGAGACCCAGCTTTGGATACGCAGTATTTT. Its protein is CATSRDPALDTQYF.